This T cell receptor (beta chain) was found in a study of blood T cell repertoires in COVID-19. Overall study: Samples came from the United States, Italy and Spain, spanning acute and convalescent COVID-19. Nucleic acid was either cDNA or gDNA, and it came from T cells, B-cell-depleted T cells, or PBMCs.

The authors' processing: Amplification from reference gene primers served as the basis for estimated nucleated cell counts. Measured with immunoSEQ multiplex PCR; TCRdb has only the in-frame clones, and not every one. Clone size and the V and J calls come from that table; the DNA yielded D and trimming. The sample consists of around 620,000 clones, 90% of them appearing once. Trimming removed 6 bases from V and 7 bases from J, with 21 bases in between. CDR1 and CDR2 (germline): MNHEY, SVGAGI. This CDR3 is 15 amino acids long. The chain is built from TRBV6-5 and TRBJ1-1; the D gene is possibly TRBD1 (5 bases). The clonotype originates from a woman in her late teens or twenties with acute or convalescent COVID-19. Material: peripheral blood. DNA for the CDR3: TGTGCCAGCAGCCCCACTACAGTGGGGGGGGGTGAAGCTTTCTTT. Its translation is CASSPTTVGGGEAFF.